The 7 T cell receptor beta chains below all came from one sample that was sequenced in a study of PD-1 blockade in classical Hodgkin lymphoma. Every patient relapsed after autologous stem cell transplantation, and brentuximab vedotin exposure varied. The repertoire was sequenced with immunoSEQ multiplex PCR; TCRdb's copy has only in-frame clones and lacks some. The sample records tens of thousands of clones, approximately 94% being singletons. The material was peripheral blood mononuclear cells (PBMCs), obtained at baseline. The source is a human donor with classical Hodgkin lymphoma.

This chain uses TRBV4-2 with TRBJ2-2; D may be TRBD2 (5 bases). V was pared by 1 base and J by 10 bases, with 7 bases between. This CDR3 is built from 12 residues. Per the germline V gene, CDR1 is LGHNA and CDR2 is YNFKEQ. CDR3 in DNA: TGTGCCAGCAGCCAAGGTAGCGAGGAGCTGTTTTTT. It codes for CASSQGSEELFF.

DNA of the CDR3: TGCGCCAGCAGTCTGTCAGGGGCGGACAATGAGCAGTTCTTC. Amino acid sequence: CASSLSGADNEQFF. The chain recombines TRBV23-1 with TRBJ2-1; tentative D call: TRBD1 (6 bases). TRBV23-1 is marked as an open reading frame, function uncertain. V lost 4 bases and J lost 5, with 12 bases in between. The CDR3 spans 14 residues.

CDR3: CASSSGKTQYF. The CDR3 bases are TGCGCCAGCAGCTCGGGGAAGACCCAGTACTTC. The chain uses TRBV5-1 and TRBJ2-5, with a weak D call TRBD2 (5 bases). Deletions cut 3 bases from V and 6 bases from J, with 6 bases between. This CDR3 spans 11 amino acids. Germline CDR1 is SGHRS and CDR2 is YFSETQ. The entire variable domain, with the rest obtained from reference TRBV5-1 and TRBJ2-5, is as follows: KAGVTQTPRYLIKTRGQQVTLSCSPISGHRSVSWYQQTPGQGLQFLFEYFSETQRNKGNFPGRFSGRQFSNSRSEMNVSTLELGDSALYLCASSSGKTQYFGPGTRLLVL.

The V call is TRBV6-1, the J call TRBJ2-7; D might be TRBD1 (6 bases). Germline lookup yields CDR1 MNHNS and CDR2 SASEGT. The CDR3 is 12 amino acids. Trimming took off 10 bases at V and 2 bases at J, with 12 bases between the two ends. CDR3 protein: CAIGQSPYEQYF. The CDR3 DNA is TGTGCCATTGGACAGTCCCCCTACGAGCAGTACTTC.

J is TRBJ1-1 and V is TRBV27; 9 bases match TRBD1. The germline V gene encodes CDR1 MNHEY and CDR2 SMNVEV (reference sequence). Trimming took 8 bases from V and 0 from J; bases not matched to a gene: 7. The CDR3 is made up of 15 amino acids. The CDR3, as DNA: TGTGCCAGCTTGGGGACAGGGACCATGAACACTGAAGCTTTCTTT. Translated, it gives CASLGTGTMNTEAFF.

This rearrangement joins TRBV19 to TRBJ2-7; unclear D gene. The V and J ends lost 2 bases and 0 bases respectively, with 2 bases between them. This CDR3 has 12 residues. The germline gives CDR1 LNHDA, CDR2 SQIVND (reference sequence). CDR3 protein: CASSINSYEQYF. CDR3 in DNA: TGTGCCAGTAGTATAAACTCCTACGAGCAGTACTTC.

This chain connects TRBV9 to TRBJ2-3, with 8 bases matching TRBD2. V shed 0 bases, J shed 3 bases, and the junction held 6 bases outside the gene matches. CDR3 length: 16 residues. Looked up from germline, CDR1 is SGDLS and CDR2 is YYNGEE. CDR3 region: CASSVGAGEGTDTQYF. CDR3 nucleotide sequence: TGTGCCAGCAGCGTAGGAGCGGGAGAGGGTACAGATACGCAGTATTTT.